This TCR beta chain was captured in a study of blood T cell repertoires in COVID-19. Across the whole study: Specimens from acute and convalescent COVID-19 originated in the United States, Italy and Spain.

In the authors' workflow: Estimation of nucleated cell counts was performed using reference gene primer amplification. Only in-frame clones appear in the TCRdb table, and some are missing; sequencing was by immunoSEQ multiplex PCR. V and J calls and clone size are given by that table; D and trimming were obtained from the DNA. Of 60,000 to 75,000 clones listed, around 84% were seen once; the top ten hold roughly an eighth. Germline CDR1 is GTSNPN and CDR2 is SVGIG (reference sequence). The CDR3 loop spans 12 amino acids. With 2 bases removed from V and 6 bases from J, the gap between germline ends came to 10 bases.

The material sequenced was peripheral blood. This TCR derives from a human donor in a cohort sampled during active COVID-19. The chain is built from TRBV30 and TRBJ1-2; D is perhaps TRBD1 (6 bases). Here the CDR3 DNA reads TGTGCCTGGAGTACCTACAGGGATGGCTACACCTTC. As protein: CAWSTYRDGYTF.